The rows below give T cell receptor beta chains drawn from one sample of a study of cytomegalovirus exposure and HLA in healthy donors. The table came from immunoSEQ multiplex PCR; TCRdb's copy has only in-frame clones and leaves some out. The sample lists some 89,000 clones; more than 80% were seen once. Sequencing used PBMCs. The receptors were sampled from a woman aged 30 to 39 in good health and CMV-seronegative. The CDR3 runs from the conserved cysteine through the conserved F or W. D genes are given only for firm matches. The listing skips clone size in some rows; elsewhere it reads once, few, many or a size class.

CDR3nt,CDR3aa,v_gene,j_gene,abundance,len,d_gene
TGCGCCAGCAGCTTGGGACAGAGTAATGAAAAACTGTTTTTT,CASSLGQSNEKLFF,TRBV5-1,TRBJ1-4,-,14,-
TGTGCAGGGGCTCCCTCTAACTATGGCTACACCTTC,CAGAPSNYGYTF,TRBV28,TRBJ1-2,-,12,-
TGTGCCAGCATCCAATTAGGGACTAGCGCTCTATACAATGAGCAGTTCTTC,CASIQLGTSALYNEQFF,TRBV7-9,TRBJ2-1,once,17,TRBD2
TGTGCCAGTAGTATGTGGACTAGCGGGCGCTCCTACGAGCAGTACTTC,CASSMWTSGRSYEQYF,TRBV19,TRBJ2-7,-,16,TRBD2
TGTGCCAGCTCACCGGGTACAGAGATGTACGAGCAGTACTTC,CASSPGTEMYEQYF,TRBV18,TRBJ2-7,once,14,-
TGTGCCAGCAGTTACTCACTAGCGAACAAAAACATTCAGTACTTC,CASSYSLANKNIQYF,TRBV6-5,TRBJ2-4,-,15,TRBD2
TGTGCCAGTAGCCCTTCCAATCAGGGGAAGGATCAGCCCCAGCATTTT,CASSPSNQGKDQPQHF,TRBV19,TRBJ1-5,-,16,-
TGTGCCTACCGGGACAGGTACGCTTTTGGCAATCAGCCCCAGCATTTT,CAYRDRYAFGNQPQHF,TRBV30,TRBJ1-5,-,16,TRBD1
TGCGCCAGCAGCCAAGAGGAGGCAAGCTGGGGACTAGCGGGAGGGGAGCAGTACTTC,CASSQEEASWGLAGGEQYF,TRBV4-1,TRBJ2-7,-,19,TRBD2
TGTGCCAGTAGTTTCTCAGGGGCTTATAATGAAAAACTGTTTTTT,CASSFSGAYNEKLFF,TRBV19,TRBJ1-4,once,15,-
TGTGCCAGCAGTTTCGAGGGCCCCCCCAATCAGCCCCAGCATTTT,CASSFEGPPNQPQHF,TRBV28,TRBJ1-5,-,15,-
TGTGCCAGCAGCTTTACCGGGAGTAGCGACGAGCAGTACTTC,CASSFTGSSDEQYF,TRBV7-9,TRBJ2-7,-,14,-
TGTGCCAGCAGTTTATCCTCCAATATAGCGGGAGTTTCCTACGAGCAGTACTTC,CASSLSSNIAGVSYEQYF,TRBV27,TRBJ2-7,-,18,TRBD2
TGTGCCAGCAGCTCTGGGAGGAAGGCTGGAAGGGAGGACATTCAGTACTTC,CASSSGRKAGREDIQYF,TRBV7-9,TRBJ2-4,once,17,-
TGCGCCAGCAGCGAGAGCGTGGGTTCTTTTTTTACGACTGAAGCTTTCTTT,CASSESVGSFFTTEAFF,TRBV5-1,TRBJ1-1,-,17,-
TGTGCCAGCAGTTCCCCAGGGGGGCCTAGAAGACAGACCCAGTACTTC,CASSSPGGPRRQTQYF,TRBV28,TRBJ2-5,-,16,-
TGTGCCAGCAGCGCACCTAATTACGGGACTAGCGGGAGCACAGATACGCAGTATTTT,CASSAPNYGTSGSTDTQYF,TRBV9,TRBJ2-3,-,19,TRBD2
TGTGCCAGCAGGTTTGATACAGGGATCACCTATAATTCACCCCTCCACTTT,CASRFDTGITYNSPLHF,TRBV28,TRBJ1-6,-,17,-
TGTGCCAGTAGTATTTTAGGGACAGGGGGTACTGAAGCTTTCTTT,CASSILGTGGTEAFF,TRBV19,TRBJ1-1,-,15,TRBD1
TGTGCCAGCAGTGGGGGACTAGCGGGCCTTCCGCAGTTCTTC,CASSGGLAGLPQFF,TRBV2,TRBJ2-1,-,14,TRBD2
TGTGCCAGCAGCTTACAGGGGGCGTATGGAAACACCATATATTTT,CASSLQGAYGNTIYF,TRBV4-2,TRBJ1-3,-,15,TRBD1
TGTGCCACCAGCACCCCTAGCGGGACTGAGACCCAGTACTTC,CATSTPSGTETQYF,TRBV15,TRBJ2-5,-,14,TRBD2
TGTGCCAGCAGCTTGGGCCGGGGAGAGACCCAGTACTTC,CASSLGRGETQYF,TRBV5-4,TRBJ2-5,-,13,-
TGTGCCATCAGTGAGTCGACAGGAAAATACAATGAGCAGTTCTTC,CAISESTGKYNEQFF,TRBV10-3,TRBJ2-1,-,15,-
TGTGCCAGCAGCCGCTCCGACAGGGGCTCCTACGAGCAGTACTTC,CASSRSDRGSYEQYF,TRBV11-1,TRBJ2-7,-,15,TRBD1
TGTGCCAGCAGCTTAGGGAGAGCGGGAGTTGGGGAGACCCAGTACTTC,CASSLGRAGVGETQYF,TRBV7-9,TRBJ2-5,-,16,TRBD2
TGTGCCAGCAGCTTTTCAGCGGGAGACGGGGAGACCCAGTACTTC,CASSFSAGDGETQYF,TRBV7-9,TRBJ2-5,-,15,TRBD2
TGTGCCAGCAGCTTCCGGACTAGCGGCTACAATGAGCAGTTCTTC,CASSFRTSGYNEQFF,TRBV5-6,TRBJ2-1,-,15,TRBD2
TGTGCCAGCTCACGCCTGGACAGGGAAGCTGAAGCTTTCTTT,CASSRLDREAEAFF,TRBV18,TRBJ1-1,-,14,TRBD1
TGTGCCAGCAGCAACAGTCCAGGCTCCGGTCACTTC,CASSNSPGSGHF,TRBV21-1,TRBJ2-7,-,12,-
TGTGCCAGCAGTTTCGGCAGGGGGCTGTATACCCCTAATTCACCCCTCCACTTT,CASSFGRGLYTPNSPLHF,TRBV28,TRBJ1-6,-,18,TRBD1
TGTGCCAGCAGTCCCGCGGGACAGGTCGGAACCTACGAGCAGTACTTC,CASSPAGQVGTYEQYF,TRBV28,TRBJ2-7,once,16,TRBD1
TGTGCCAGCAGCTCCCTAGCGAACTTAATCTCCTACGAGCAGTACTTC,CASSSLANLISYEQYF,TRBV11-3,TRBJ2-7,-,16,-
TGTGCCAGCAGTTACCTTTCGAGCGGGAGATCTTACGAGCAGTACTTC,CASSYLSSGRSYEQYF,TRBV6-5,TRBJ2-7,-,16,TRBD2
TGTGCCAGCAGCCGCTCAGGGGGCAATCAGCCCCAGCATTTT,CASSRSGGNQPQHF,TRBV7-9,TRBJ1-5,-,14,-
TGTGCCAGCAGCTTTTGGGACAGGGCGGCTGAGACCCAGTACTTC,CASSFWDRAAETQYF,TRBV5-4,TRBJ2-5,-,15,TRBD1
TGTGCCAGTACACGGGACAGGGTGGTCGGGGAGCTGTTTTTT,CASTRDRVVGELFF,TRBV6-6,TRBJ2-2,-,14,TRBD1
TGCGCCAGCAGCTCCGGACTAGCGGGCGGGGATGAGCAGTTCTTC,CASSSGLAGGDEQFF,TRBV5-1,TRBJ2-1,-,15,TRBD2
TGTGCCAGCAGCTTTAGCGGAAAGCAGTTCTTC,CASSFSGKQFF,TRBV11-2,TRBJ2-1,-,11,-